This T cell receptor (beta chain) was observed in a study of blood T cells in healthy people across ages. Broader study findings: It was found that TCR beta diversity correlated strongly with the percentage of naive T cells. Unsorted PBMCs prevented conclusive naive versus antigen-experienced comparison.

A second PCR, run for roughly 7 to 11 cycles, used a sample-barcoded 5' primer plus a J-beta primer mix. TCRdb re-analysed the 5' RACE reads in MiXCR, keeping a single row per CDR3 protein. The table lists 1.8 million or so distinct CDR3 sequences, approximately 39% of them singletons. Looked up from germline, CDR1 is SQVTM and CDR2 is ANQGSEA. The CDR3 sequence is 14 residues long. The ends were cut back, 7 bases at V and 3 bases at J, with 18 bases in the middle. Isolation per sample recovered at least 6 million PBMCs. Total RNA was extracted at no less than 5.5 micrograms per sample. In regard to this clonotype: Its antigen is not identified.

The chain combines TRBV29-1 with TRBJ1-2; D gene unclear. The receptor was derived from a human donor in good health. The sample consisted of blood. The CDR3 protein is CSDGPSFNDYGYTF. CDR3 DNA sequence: TGCAGCGACGGTCCCAGTTTTAACGACTATGGCTACACCTTC.